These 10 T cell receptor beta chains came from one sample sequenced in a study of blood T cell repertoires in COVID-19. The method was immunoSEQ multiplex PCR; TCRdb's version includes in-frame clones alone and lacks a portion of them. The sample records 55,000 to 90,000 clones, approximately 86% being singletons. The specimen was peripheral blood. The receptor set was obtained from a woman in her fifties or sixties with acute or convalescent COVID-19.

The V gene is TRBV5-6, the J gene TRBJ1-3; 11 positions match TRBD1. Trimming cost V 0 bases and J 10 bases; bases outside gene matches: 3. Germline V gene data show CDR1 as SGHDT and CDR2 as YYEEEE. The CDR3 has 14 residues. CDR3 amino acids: CASSLAGQGATIYF. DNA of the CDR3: TGTGCCAGCAGCTTGGCCGGACAGGGGGCTACCATATATTTT. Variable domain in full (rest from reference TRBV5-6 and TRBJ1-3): DAGVTQSPTHLIKTRGQQVTLRCSPKSGHDTVSWYQQALGQGPQFIFQYYEEEERQRGNFPDRFSGHQFPNYSSELNVNALLLGDSALYLCASSLAGQGATIYFGEGSWLTVV.

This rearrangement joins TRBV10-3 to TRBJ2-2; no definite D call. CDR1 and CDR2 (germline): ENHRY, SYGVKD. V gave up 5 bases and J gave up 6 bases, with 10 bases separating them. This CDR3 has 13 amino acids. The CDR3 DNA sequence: TGTGCCATCAGTTTCAGGTTATCCGGGGAGCTGTTTTTT. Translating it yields CAISFRLSGELFF.

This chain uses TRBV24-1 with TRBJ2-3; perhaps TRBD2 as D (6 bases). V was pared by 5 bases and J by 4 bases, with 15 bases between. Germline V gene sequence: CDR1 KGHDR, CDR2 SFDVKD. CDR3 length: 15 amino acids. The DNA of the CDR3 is TGTGCCACCAGTGCCCCCGGTTCGGGGGCAGATACGCAGTATTTT. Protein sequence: CATSAPGSGADTQYF.

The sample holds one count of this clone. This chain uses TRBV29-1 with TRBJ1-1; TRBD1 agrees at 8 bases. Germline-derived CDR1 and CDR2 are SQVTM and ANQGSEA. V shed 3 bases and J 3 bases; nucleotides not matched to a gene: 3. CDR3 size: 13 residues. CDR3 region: CSVETGVDTEAFF. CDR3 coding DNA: TGCAGCGTTGAGACAGGGGTAGACACTGAAGCTTTCTTT.

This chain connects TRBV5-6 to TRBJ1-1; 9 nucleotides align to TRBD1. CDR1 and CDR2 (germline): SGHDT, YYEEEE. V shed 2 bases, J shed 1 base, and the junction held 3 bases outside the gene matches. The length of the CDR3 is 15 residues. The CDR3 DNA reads TGTGCCAGCAGCTTACAGGGGGCTGAGAACACTGAAGCTTTCTTT. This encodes CASSLQGAENTEAFF.

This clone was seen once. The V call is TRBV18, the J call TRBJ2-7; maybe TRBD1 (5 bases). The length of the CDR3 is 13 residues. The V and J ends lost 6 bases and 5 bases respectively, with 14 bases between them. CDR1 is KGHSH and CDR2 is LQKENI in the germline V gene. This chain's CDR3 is CASSLQASHEQYF. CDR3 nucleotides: TGTGCCAGCTCTCTACAGGCCAGCCACGAGCAGTACTTC.

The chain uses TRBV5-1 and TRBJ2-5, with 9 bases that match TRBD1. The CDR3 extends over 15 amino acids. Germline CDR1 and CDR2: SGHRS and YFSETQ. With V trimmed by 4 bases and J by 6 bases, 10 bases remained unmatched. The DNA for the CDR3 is TGCGCCAGCAGCGTTGGACAGGGGAGGTTAAAGACCCAGTACTTC. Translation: CASSVGQGRLKTQYF.

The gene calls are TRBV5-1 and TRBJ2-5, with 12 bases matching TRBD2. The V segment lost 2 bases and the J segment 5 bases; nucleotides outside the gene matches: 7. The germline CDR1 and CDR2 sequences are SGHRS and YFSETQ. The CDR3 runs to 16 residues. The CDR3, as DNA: TGCGCCAGCAGCTTATCCCCTAGCGGGGGGGCGGAGACCCAGTACTTC. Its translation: CASSLSPSGGAETQYF. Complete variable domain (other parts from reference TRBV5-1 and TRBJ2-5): KAGVTQTPRYLIKTRGQQVTLSCSPISGHRSVSWYQQTPGQGLQFLFEYFSETQRNKGNFPGRFSGRQFSNSRSEMNVSTLELGDSALYLCASSLSPSGGAETQYFGPGTRLLVL.

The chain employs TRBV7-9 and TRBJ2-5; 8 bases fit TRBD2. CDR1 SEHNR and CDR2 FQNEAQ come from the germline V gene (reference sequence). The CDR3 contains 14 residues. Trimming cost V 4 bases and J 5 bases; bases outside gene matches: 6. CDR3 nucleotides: TGTGCCAGCAGCTCGCGGGGGGCTTCGGAGACCCAGTACTTC. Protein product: CASSSRGASETQYF.

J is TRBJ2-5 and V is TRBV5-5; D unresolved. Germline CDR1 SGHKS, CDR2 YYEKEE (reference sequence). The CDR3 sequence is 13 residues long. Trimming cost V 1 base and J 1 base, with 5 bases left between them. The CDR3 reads CASSLYSQETQYF. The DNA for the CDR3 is TGTGCCAGCAGCTTGTACAGCCAAGAGACCCAGTACTTC. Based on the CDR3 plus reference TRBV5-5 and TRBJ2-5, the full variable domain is DAGVTQSPTHLIKTRGQQVTLRCSPISGHKSVSWYQQVLGQGPQFIFQYYEKEERGRGNFPDRFSARQFPNYSSELNVNALLLGDSALYLCASSLYSQETQYFGPGTRLLVL.